One and the same sample provided the 21 T cell receptor beta chains below, sequenced in a study of CD8 T cells in ankylosing spondylitis. TCRdb reanalysed the 5' RACE reads using MiXCR and keeps one entry per CDR3 protein. This sample yields about 540,000 distinct CDR3 sequences, of which approximately 11% are seen a single time; under 7.5% belongs to the top ten. Which antigens these TCRs recognize remains unknown. Points from the study as a whole: Typical of ankylosing spondylitis blood, it appeared, was a TCR beta motif of about eight highly homologous variants.

The sequenced sample consisted of blood, either unsorted or a sorted T cell fraction (not recorded which). The receptors here all came from a male donor with ankylosing spondylitis.

A single count supports this clonotype. This rearrangement joins TRBV2 to TRBJ2-7, with D unclear. Trimming pared 4 bases from V and 3 bases from J, leaving 10 bases between. The CDR3 runs 13 residues. Germline V lookup: CDR1 SNHLY, CDR2 FYNNEI. CDR3: CASSAGYLYEQYV. For the CDR3, the DNA is TGTGCCAGCAGTGCAGGATACCTCTACGAGCAGTACGTC.

This clonotype was detected only a few times. This chain uses TRBV5-5 with TRBJ2-1, with TRBD2 matching 8 bases. The CDR3 has 15 amino acids. Germline V CDR1 and CDR2: SGHKS, YYEKEE (reference sequence). V dropped 4 bases and J dropped 6; count of bases not matched to a gene: 9. CDR3 sequence (DNA): TGTGCCAGCAGCCTGGGACTAGGGGTGGGCAATGAGCAGTTCTTC. Translated, it gives CASSLGLGVGNEQFF.

V usage is TRBV7-9 and J usage is TRBJ2-2; no clear D. The CDR3 is made up of 14 amino acids. The V gene's germline CDR1 is SEHNR and CDR2 FQNEAQ (reference sequence). The V end lost 5 bases, the J end lost 0 bases, and 7 bases lay between the germline ends. Here the CDR3 DNA reads TGTGCCAGCAGCACCGACACGAACACCGGGGAGCTGTTTTTT. It encodes CASSTDTNTGELFF.

The chain carries TRBV5-1 and TRBJ1-5, with unresolved D. CDR3 length: 13 amino acids. Germline CDR1 reads SGHRS; CDR2 reads YFSETQ. V was trimmed by 0 bases and J by 9 bases, leaving 10 bases between them. The CDR3 coding sequence is TGCGCCAGCAGCTTGGAACCGGCGGGGCCCCAGCATTTT. Encoded protein: CASSLEPAGPQHF.

This clonotype was seen only a few times. The chain recombines TRBV5-1 with TRBJ2-5, with TRBD1 as a possible D gene (6 bases). The CDR3 is made up of 16 amino acids. V was clipped by 3 bases and J by 5 bases, with 20 bases between them. Germline loops: CDR1 SGHRS, CDR2 YFSETQ. CDR3 in amino acids: CASSSWGQGVGETQYF. CDR3 DNA sequence: TGCGCCAGCAGCTCATGGGGACAAGGGGTAGGGGAGACCCAGTACTTC.

This clonotype was observed a handful of times. V is TRBV3-1 and J is TRBJ1-6, with D perhaps TRBD1 (5 bases). CDR1 is LGHDT and CDR2 is YNNKEL in the germline V gene (reference sequence). The CDR3 is 17 amino acids. Trimming stripped 2 bases from V and 1 base from J, with 12 bases between. This CDR3 reads CASSQKYRGSYNSPLHF. CDR3 nucleotide sequence: TGTGCCAGCAGCCAAAAGTATCGGGGGTCCTATAATTCACCCCTCCACTTT.

This clonotype was seen many times. The chain couples TRBV3-1 to TRBJ2-1; 10 positions match TRBD2. The CDR3 consists of 17 residues. After removal of 0 bases from V and 8 bases from J, the junction contained 10 bases not matched to a gene. Germline V gene lookup returns CDR1 LGHDT and CDR2 YNNKEL (reference sequence). The CDR3 nucleotides are TGTGCCAGCAGCCAAGATCGAGGGACTAGCGCCGTCGATGAGCAGTTCTTC. Protein sequence: CASSQDRGTSAVDEQFF.

The chain has TRBV9 and TRBJ1-4, with D unclear. V lost 3 bases, J lost 8 bases, and 11 bases lay in between. Germline V gene sequence: CDR1 SGDLS, CDR2 YYNGEE. CDR3 length: 13 residues. DNA for the CDR3: TGTGCCAGCAGCGCGACCCGGGAGGAAAAACTGTTTTTT. Translated: CASSATREEKLFF.

This clonotype was counted a few times. The DNA for the CDR3 is TGTGCCAGCAGCCAAGATTCACTAGCCCAGAGGACCCAGTACTTC. Translating gives CASSQDSLAQRTQYF. The chain couples TRBV3-1 to TRBJ2-5, with D maybe TRBD2 (6 bases). The CDR3 has 15 residues. Germline V CDR1 and CDR2: LGHDT, YNNKEL (reference sequence). The germline V and J ends were trimmed by 0 bases and 7 bases, with 15 bases remaining between them.

This clonotype occurred a few times. The V and J genes are TRBV28 and TRBJ2-2; 7 bases align to TRBD2. The CDR3 covers 17 residues. Trimming at V came to 6 bases and at J to 5 bases, leaving 15 bases not matched to a gene. Germline CDR1 MDHEN, CDR2 SYDVKM. The CDR3 region has the DNA TGTGCCAGCAGCCGAAGGATCGGGGGAGGGCGAACCGGGGAGCTGTTTTTT. Residues: CASSRRIGGGRTGELFF.

This clonotype was counted many times. The chain has TRBV3-1 and TRBJ2-5; TRBD2 matches at 10 bases. Trimming took 4 bases from V and 9 from J; bases not matched to a gene: 14. CDR3 length: 16 residues. CDR1 is LGHDT, CDR2 YNNKEL, per germline (reference sequence). CDR3 protein: CASSLSAGGQGTPQYF. In DNA, the CDR3 is TGTGCCAGCAGCCTTTCAGCGGGAGGGCAAGGAACCCCCCAGTACTTC.

The chain uses TRBV30 and TRBJ2-3; D unresolved. Germline CDR1 is GTSNPN and CDR2 is SVGIG (reference sequence). V lost 4 bases to trimming and J lost 6 bases, with 11 bases between them. The CDR3 has 12 residues. This chain's CDR3 is CAWTTLRDTQYF. CDR3 in DNA: TGTGCCTGGACTACCCTAAGGGATACGCAGTATTTT. The entire variable domain, with the rest obtained from reference TRBV30 and TRBJ2-3, is as follows: SQTIHQWPATLVQPVGSPLSLECTVEGTSNPNLYWYRQAAGRGLQLLFYSVGIGQISSEVPQNLSASRPQDRQFILSSKKLLLSDSGFYLCAWTTLRDTQYFGPGTRLTVL.

This clonotype was seen more than once but under ten times. The chain recombines TRBV27 with TRBJ1-5; D is possibly TRBD1 (5 bases). The V gene lost 6 bases and the J gene lost 2 bases, with 17 bases spanning the gap. Germline lookup yields CDR1 MNHEY and CDR2 SMNVEV (reference sequence). The length of the CDR3 is 16 residues. The CDR3 region has the DNA TGTGCCAGCAGCCAAAAAGGGGCGCTGGGCAATCAGCCCCAGCATTTT. Translated, it gives CASSQKGALGNQPQHF.

The V call is TRBV6-1, the J call TRBJ2-3; 7 bases align to TRBD2. The CDR3 has 17 residues. The V gene's germline CDR1 is MNHNS and CDR2 SASEGT. V was pared by 6 bases and J by 2 bases, with 14 bases of the junction left unmatched. Here the CDR3 DNA reads TGTGCCAGCAGCCCCGGAAACAGCGGGATCGACACAGATACGCAGTATTTT. It specifies CASSPGNSGIDTDTQYF.

This clonotype was seen a few times. This chain joins TRBV12-3 or TRBV12-4 and TRBJ2-1, with 11 nucleotides matching TRBD2. This CDR3 is built from 14 residues. V dropped 6 bases and J dropped 8; count of bases not matched to a gene: 6. CDR3 in amino acids: CASRVAGGLDEQFF. DNA for the CDR3: TGTGCCAGCAGGGTAGCGGGAGGGTTGGATGAGCAGTTCTTC.

This clonotype was counted only a few times. The V and J genes are TRBV2 and TRBJ2-3, with 11 bases identical to TRBD1. V shed 6 bases and J 5 bases; nucleotides not matched to a gene: 7. The CDR3 spans 15 residues. Germline V CDR1 and CDR2: SNHLY, FYNNEI. CDR3 sequence: CASSLGQGAVDTQYF. The DNA for the CDR3 is TGTGCCAGCAGCCTCGGACAGGGGGCGGTAGATACGCAGTATTTT.

This clonotype was seen a handful of times. This chain joins TRBV7-2 and TRBJ1-5, with unresolved D. Trimming shortened V by 3 bases and J by 10 bases, and 10 bases separated the two germline ends. Per the germline V gene, CDR1 is SGHTA and CDR2 is FQGNSA. The CDR3 has 12 amino acids. The CDR3 DNA follows: TGTGCCAGCAGCTTTGACGGAGGTCCCCAGCATTTT. Amino acid sequence: CASSFDGGPQHF.

The gene calls are TRBV25-1 and TRBJ1-2; D gene unclear. The CDR3 consists of 14 residues. Germline V gives CDR1 MGHDK, CDR2 SYGVNS. V was clipped by 4 bases and J by 6 bases, with 15 bases between them. CDR3 sequence (DNA): TGTGCCAGCAGTGTAGTGGGGTTTAAGGATGGCTACACCTTC. Translated, it gives CASSVVGFKDGYTF.

The chain uses TRBV27 and TRBJ2-1, with D possibly called TRBD1 or TRBD2 (6 bases each). Trimming removed 4 bases from V and 3 bases from J, with 13 bases in between. This CDR3 is built from 15 residues. CDR1 is MNHEY and CDR2 is SMNVEV in the germline V gene (reference sequence). The CDR3 bases are TGTGCCAGCAGTTATGAACAGGGACTCTACAATGAGCAGTTCTTC. This encodes CASSYEQGLYNEQFF.

This clonotype was picked up a small number of times. The V gene is TRBV25-1, the J gene TRBJ2-5, with unresolved D. CDR3 length: 14 amino acids. Per germline, CDR1 MGHDK and CDR2 SYGVNS. The V gene lost 5 bases and the J gene lost 2 bases, with 12 bases spanning the gap. CDR3 amino acids: CASSPRTFQETQYF. As DNA, the CDR3 is TGTGCCAGCAGTCCACGGACGTTTCAAGAGACCCAGTACTTC. Using reference TRBV25-1 and TRBJ2-5 for the parts outside the CDR3, the full variable domain is EADIYQTPRYLVIGTGKKITLECSQTMGHDKMYWYQQDPGMELHLIHYSYGVNSTEKGDLSSESTVSRIRTEHFPLTLESARPSHTSQYLCASSPRTFQETQYFGPGTRLLVL.

This clonotype was observed a few times. The genes are TRBV6-5 and TRBJ1-2; D possibly corresponds to TRBD1 (5 bases). Germline V gene sequence: CDR1 MNHEY, CDR2 SVGAGI. This CDR3 contains 13 residues. V was shortened by 6 bases and J by 4 bases, with 12 bases between the two germline ends. The CDR3 spells CASRYGTVYGYTF. The DNA for the CDR3 is TGTGCCAGCAGGTACGGGACGGTCTATGGCTACACCTTC.